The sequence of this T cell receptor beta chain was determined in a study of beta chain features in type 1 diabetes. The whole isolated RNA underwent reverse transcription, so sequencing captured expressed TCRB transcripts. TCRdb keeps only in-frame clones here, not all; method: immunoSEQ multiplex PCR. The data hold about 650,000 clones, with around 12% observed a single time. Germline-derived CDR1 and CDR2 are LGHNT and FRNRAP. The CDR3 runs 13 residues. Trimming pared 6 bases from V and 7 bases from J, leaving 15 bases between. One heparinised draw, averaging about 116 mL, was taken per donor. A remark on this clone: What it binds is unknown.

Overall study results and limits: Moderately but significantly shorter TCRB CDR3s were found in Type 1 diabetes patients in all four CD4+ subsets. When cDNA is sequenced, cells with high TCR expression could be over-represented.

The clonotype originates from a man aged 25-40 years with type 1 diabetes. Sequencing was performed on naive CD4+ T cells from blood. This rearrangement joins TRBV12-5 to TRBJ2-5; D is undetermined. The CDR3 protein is CASGNLGSWTQYF. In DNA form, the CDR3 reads TGTGCTAGTGGCAACTTGGGGTCTTGGACCCAGTACTTC.